This entry concerns a single TCR beta chain. What it recognizes is unknown. This sample is drawn from a study of graft-versus-host responses after intestinal transplantation. Study context: Anti-thymocyte globulin was used for induction in all recipients, who then took tacrolimus and steroids for about 3 years. Study results and limitations: Investigators detected GvH clones in recipient marrow, with some emerging earlier in ileum or blood. Some patients had graft-donor T cell macrochimerism, and their allografts showed high graft-versus-host to host-versus-graft clonal ratios.

Generated by immunoSEQ multiplex PCR, the TCRdb table keeps only in-frame clones and is missing some. In the table there are tens of thousands of clones, about 87% of which are singletons. Trimming stripped 1 base from V and 5 bases from J, with 17 bases between. Germline V CDR1 and CDR2: MGHRA, YSYEKL. The CDR3 consists of 16 residues. The receptor was derived from a human donor who was the organ donor for an intestinal transplant. The chain is built from TRBV4-1 and TRBJ1-1; weak D call: TRBD1 (6 bases). The input for sequencing was unstimulated CD4+ T cells sorted from spleen or lymph node cells, taken before transplant. The DNA for the CDR3 is TGCGCCAGCAGCCAAGTGGGGCGGACAGAAAGAACTGAAGCTTTCTTT. Amino acid sequence: CASSQVGRTERTEAFF.